This T cell receptor (beta chain) originates from a study of blood T cell repertoires in COVID-19. Enrolled during active infection, Seattle patients were then followed longitudinally. V was shortened by 7 bases and J by 7 bases, with 16 bases between the two germline ends. The CDR3 spans 13 residues. Germline CDR1 is MNHEY and CDR2 is SVGAGI. Repertoires were generated with immunoSEQ multiplex PCR, while TCRdb's copy carries only in-frame clones and drops some. Of more than 150,000 clones listed, about 93% are singletons. The source material was peripheral blood. This chain connects TRBV6-5 to TRBJ1-2; D perhaps matches TRBD1 (5 bases). This sequence was found in a man aged 30-40 years with COVID-19, enrolled during active disease. CDR3 nucleotides: TGTGCCAGCACCTACCGTGGGGGGACTGGCTACACCTTC. It specifies CASTYRGGTGYTF.